One and the same sample provided the 27 T cell receptor beta chains below, sequenced in a study of OX40 agonist ivuxolimab in advanced cancers. Sequencing used immunoSEQ multiplex PCR; TCRdb keeps in-frame clones, though not all of them. The data contain some 70,000 clones, 80% of them singletons. This sample comprised CD4+ or CD8+ T cells sorted from blood, obtained in a trial of the OX40 agonist ivuxolimab. The receptors were sampled from an adult with an advanced solid tumor such as melanoma, head and neck, liver or kidney cancer.

V is TRBV25-1 and J is TRBJ2-1, with 10 bases identical to TRBD2. The V segment lost 2 bases and the J segment 15 bases; nucleotides outside the gene matches: 10. This CDR3 is built from 14 residues. Per germline, CDR1 MGHDK and CDR2 SYGVNS. The DNA of the CDR3 is TGTGCCAGCAGTGAACTGTCCCTAGCGGGAGCCCTGTTCTTC. It yields the protein CASSELSLAGALFF.

The chain uses TRBV19 and TRBJ2-3, with D tentatively TRBD1 or TRBD2 (6 bases each). The CDR3 is made up of 11 amino acids. Between the trimmed V and J ends, which lost 7 bases and 11 bases, there was a span of 13 bases. Germline assignment: CDR1 LNHDA and CDR2 SQIVND (reference sequence). CDR3 in amino acids: CASTEGGEQYF. CDR3 in DNA: TGTGCCAGTACCGAGGGGGGAGAGCAGTATTTT.

A remark on this clone: The junction does not match germline at one end; this may be a read error. The chain is built from TRBV5-5 and TRBJ2-7; no clear D. Germline values: CDR1 SGHKS, CDR2 YYEKEE (reference sequence). This CDR3 has 14 amino acids. The CDR3 loop is CASSQTSTSYEQYF. In nucleotides, the CDR3 is TGCGCCAGCAGCCAGACATCTACCTCCTACGAGCAGTACTTC. The full variable domain, its missing parts supplied by reference TRBV5-5 and TRBJ2-7, is DAGVTQSPTHLIKTRGQQVTLRCSPISGHKSVSWYQQVLGQGPQFIFQYYEKEERGRGNFPDRFSARQFPNYSSELNVNALLLGDSALYLCASSQTSTSYEQYFGPGTRLTVT.

The CDR3 DNA is TGTGCCAGCAGCAAGAGCGGTCACCGTAGCGGGACTCAAGAGACCCAGTACTTC. Translated, it gives CASSKSGHRSGTQETQYF. V usage is TRBV21-1 and J usage is TRBJ2-5; no DNA check was done on the table's D call, TRBD2. TRBV21-1 is classified as a pseudogene. This CDR3 has 18 residues.

The chain carries TRBV9 and TRBJ2-1; 11 nucleotides agree with TRBD2. V shed 4 bases and J 7 bases; nucleotides not matched to a gene: 4. Germline-derived CDR1 and CDR2 are SGDLS and YYNGEE. The CDR3 is made up of 14 amino acids. The CDR3 region is CASSTRTSGNEQFF. The CDR3 DNA reads TGTGCCAGCAGCACACGGACTAGCGGGAATGAGCAGTTCTTC.

The rearrangement joins TRBV9 to TRBJ1-2; tentative D call: TRBD1 (6 bases). The CDR3 contains 15 residues. Trimming cost V 0 bases and J 7 bases, with 16 bases left between them. Germline CDR1 is SGDLS and CDR2 is YYNGEE. Written as DNA, the CDR3 is TGTGCCAGCAGCGTAGAGGGGATTGGGACATCTGGCTACACCTTC. The encoded protein is CASSVEGIGTSGYTF.

A few counts support this clone. V gene TRBV2 combines with J gene TRBJ1-6; tentative D call: TRBD1 (6 bases). CDR1 and CDR2 from the germline V gene are SNHLY and FYNNEI. Deletions cut 8 bases from V and 7 bases from J, with 18 bases between. CDR3 length: 15 amino acids. As DNA, the CDR3 is TGTGCCAGCGGGGGACAAGGAGGACAGAATTCACCCCTCCACTTT. It codes for CASGGQGGQNSPLHF.

The chain employs TRBV25-1 and TRBJ2-3; D gene unclear. Looked up from germline, CDR1 is MGHDK and CDR2 is SYGVNS. With 6 bases removed from V and 6 bases from J, the gap between germline ends came to 7 bases. The CDR3 length is 11 residues. CDR3 coding DNA: TGTGCCAGCAGGGGTCGGGATACGCAGTATTTT. As protein: CASRGRDTQYF.

The J gene is TRBJ1-1, the V gene TRBV5-4; the match to TRBD1 covers 7 bases. After removal of 1 base from V and 0 bases from J, the junction contained 3 bases not matched to a gene. The CDR3 is made up of 15 amino acids. CDR1 is SGHNT and CDR2 is YYREEE in the germline V gene (reference sequence). The CDR3 spells CASSLLQGVNTEAFF. CDR3 in DNA: TGTGCCAGCAGCTTGTTGCAGGGGGTGAACACTGAAGCTTTCTTT. The full variable domain, completed using reference TRBV5-4 and TRBJ1-1, is ETGVTQSPTHLIKTRGQQVTLRCSSQSGHNTVSWYQQALGQGPQFIFQYYREEENGRGNFPPRFSGLQFPNYSSELNVNALELDDSALYLCASSLLQGVNTEAFFGQGTRLTVV.

This clone showed up just once. The DNA for the CDR3 is TGTGCCAGCAGCTTAGTCAGGCAAGAGACCCAGTACTTC. Protein sequence: CASSLVRQETQYF. This chain uses TRBV7-7 with TRBJ2-5; unclear D gene. CDR3 length: 13 amino acids. Germline V CDR1 and CDR2: SSHAT, FNYEAQ (reference sequence). The V end was cut by 1 base, the J end by 2 bases, with 5 bases between.

V usage is TRBV6-5 and J usage is TRBJ2-7; 14 positions match TRBD2. This CDR3 is 15 amino acids long. CDR1 is MNHEY and CDR2 is SVGAGI in the germline V gene. V dropped 10 bases and J dropped 2; count of bases not matched to a gene: 7. In DNA, the CDR3 is TGTGCCACCTTTCGGACTAGCGGGAGGACCTACGAGCAGTACTTC. Encoded protein: CATFRTSGRTYEQYF.

This chain joins TRBV15 and TRBJ1-2, with TRBD1 identical over 9 bases. With 0 bases clipped from V and 10 bases from J, the junction kept 6 bases outside the gene matches. There are 14 residues in the CDR3. In germline, CDR1 is LNHNV, CDR2 YYDKDF (reference sequence). The CDR3 reads CATSRDETGGIYTF. The CDR3 DNA follows: TGTGCCACCAGCAGAGACGAGACAGGGGGGATCTACACCTTC.

V is TRBV6-5 and J is TRBJ2-7, with 7 bases lining up with TRBD1. The CDR3 covers 14 residues. The germline CDR1 and CDR2 sequences are MNHEY and SVGAGI. The ends lost 2 bases at V and 3 bases at J; junction bases unmatched: 4. In DNA, the CDR3 is TGTGCCAGCAGTTACAGGGGGCGCGGCTACGAGCAGTACGTC. Residues: CASSYRGRGYEQYV.

The chain joins TRBV29-1 to TRBJ1-1; TRBD1 matches at 8 bases. After removal of 6 bases from V and 3 bases from J, the junction contained 3 bases not matched to a gene. The CDR3 loop spans 12 amino acids. Germline V CDR1 and CDR2: SQVTM, ANQGSEA. The CDR3 loop reads CSVRTGYTEAFF. The CDR3 coding sequence is TGCAGCGTCCGGACAGGGTACACTGAAGCTTTCTTT.

This chain joins TRBV19 and TRBJ1-5; D possibly corresponds to TRBD1 (5 bases). Germline assignment: CDR1 LNHDA and CDR2 SQIVND (reference sequence). This CDR3 has 14 amino acids. Trimming pared 6 bases from V and 11 bases from J, leaving 20 bases between. Here the CDR3 reads CASRGDRLEEAQHF. As DNA, the CDR3 is TGTGCCAGTAGGGGGGACCGCCTGGAGGAGGCCCAGCATTTT.

The chain employs TRBV7-2 and TRBJ1-1, with D unresolved. The CDR3 has 11 amino acids. CDR1 and CDR2 (germline): SGHTA, FQGNSA. V was clipped by 3 bases and J by 8 bases, with 7 bases between them. The CDR3, as DNA: TGTGCCAGCAGCTTCCTGGGGGAAGCTTTCTTT. Its translation is CASSFLGEAFF.

The genes are TRBV19 and TRBJ1-4; no firm D call. Germline CDR1 is LNHDA and CDR2 is SQIVND (reference sequence). The CDR3 has 14 residues. With 7 bases removed from V and 0 bases from J, the gap between germline ends came to 9 bases. CDR3 region: CASIPIATNEKLFF. CDR3 bases: TGTGCCAGTATTCCGATCGCAACTAATGAAAAACTGTTTTTT. The full variable domain, completed using reference TRBV19 and TRBJ1-4, is DGGITQSPKYLFRKEGQNVTLSCEQNLNHDAMYWYRQDPGQGLRLIYYSQIVNDFQKGDIAEGYSVSREKKESFPLTVTSAQKNPTAFYLCASIPIATNEKLFFGSGTQLSVL.

Only one count was recorded for this clone. The gene calls are TRBV6-6 and TRBJ2-3; perhaps TRBD2 as D (5 bases). Germline V gene lookup returns CDR1 MNHNY and CDR2 SVGAGI (reference sequence). V was shortened by 6 bases and J by 3 bases, with 10 bases between the two germline ends. This CDR3 has 13 residues. As DNA, the CDR3 is TGTGCCAGCAGCGCCCGAGGGACAGATACGCAGTATTTT. Its protein product is CASSARGTDTQYF.

This clone has only a few counts. The chain employs TRBV19 and TRBJ1-4, with a possible D match to TRBD1 (6 bases). This CDR3 is built from 14 residues. CDR1 and CDR2 from the germline V gene are LNHDA and SQIVND (reference sequence). Trimming took off 9 bases at V and 8 bases at J, with 19 bases between the two ends. This CDR3 is CASRGSGFGEKLFF. In DNA form, the CDR3 reads TGTGCCAGCAGGGGATCGGGATTTGGAGAAAAACTGTTTTTT.

The chain links TRBV19 to TRBJ1-5, with 7 bases fitting TRBD1. V was clipped by 5 bases and J by 1 base; unmatched bases: 2. CDR1 is LNHDA and CDR2 is SQIVND in the germline V gene (reference sequence). The CDR3 sequence is 14 residues long. CDR3 sequence reads: CASSRQGSNQPQHF. Written as DNA, the CDR3 is TGTGCCAGTAGTCGACAGGGAAGCAATCAGCCCCAGCATTTT.

The rearrangement links TRBV19 to TRBJ2-1; D is unclear. The CDR3 extends over 16 amino acids. V lost 4 bases, J lost 5 bases, and 18 bases lay in between. The germline CDR1 and CDR2 sequences are LNHDA and SQIVND (reference sequence). CDR3 in amino acids: CASSSPMMGRDNEQFF. Here the CDR3 DNA reads TGTGCCAGTAGTAGCCCCATGATGGGCAGAGACAATGAGCAGTTCTTC.

The rearrangement links TRBV7-2 to TRBJ2-3; 10 nucleotides match TRBD2. Germline-derived CDR1 and CDR2 are SGHTA and FQGNSA. Losses at the gene ends were 5 bases for V and 0 bases for J; bases not matched to a gene: 11. There are 18 residues in the CDR3. The CDR3 sequence is CASSPVGKTSGSTDTQYF. DNA of the CDR3: TGTGCCAGCAGCCCAGTAGGGAAGACTAGCGGGAGCACAGATACGCAGTATTTT.

Comment on this clone: An end of the junction does not agree with germline; a read error may underlie this. The rearrangement links TRBV7-2 to TRBJ1-1, with TRBD1 as a possible D gene (5 bases). The germline V gene encodes CDR1 SGHTA and CDR2 FQGNSA. The CDR3 totals 12 residues. The CDR3 loop reads CASSGRDGISFF. CDR3 nucleotides: TGTGCCAGCAGCGGCCGGGACGGTATCTCTTTTTTT.

The chain recombines TRBV7-8 with TRBJ1-2, with D possibly being TRBD1 (6 bases). V was shortened by 5 bases and J by 1 base, with 17 bases between the two germline ends. Germline CDR1 SGHVS, CDR2 FQNEAQ. The CDR3 has 16 amino acids. CDR3 in amino acids: CASSTPGTTLNYGYTF. In DNA, the CDR3 is TGTGCCAGCAGCACCCCCGGGACAACTCTTAACTATGGCTACACCTTC.

The chain links TRBV7-2 to TRBJ1-2; 10 bases agree with TRBD1. Per germline, CDR1 SGHTA and CDR2 FQGNSA. The CDR3 length is 13 residues. Unmatched junction bases numbered 2, after V lost 3 bases and J lost 7 bases. The CDR3 nucleotides are TGTGCCAGCAGCTTGACAGGGGGCTTTGGCTACACCTTC. This sequence encodes CASSLTGGFGYTF.

This clone came up once. The chain is built from TRBV18 and TRBJ2-1; weak D call: TRBD1 (6 bases). The CDR3 extends over 17 amino acids. V lost 2 bases and J 5 bases, leaving 19 bases between the germline ends. The germline gives CDR1 KGHSH, CDR2 LQKENI. CDR3 in DNA: TGTGCCAGCTCACCAATCGGCAAGCAGGGGTGGGACAATGAGCAGTTCTTC. Its translation is CASSPIGKQGWDNEQFF.

The chain couples TRBV7-2 to TRBJ2-1; D is ambiguous. CDR3 length equals 15 residues. The V and J ends lost 4 bases and 0 bases respectively, with 10 bases between them. Germline values: CDR1 SGHTA, CDR2 FQGNSA. This chain's CDR3 is CASSSNPSSYNEQFF. The CDR3 DNA is TGTGCCAGCAGCTCAAACCCGAGCTCCTACAATGAGCAGTTCTTC. Full variable domain (outside the CDR3, taken from reference TRBV7-2 and TRBJ2-1): GAGVSQSPSNKVTEKGKDVELRCDPISGHTALYWYRQSLGQGLEFLIYFQGNSAPDKSGLPSDRFSAERTGGSVSTLTIQRTQQEDSAVYLCASSSNPSSYNEQFFGPGTRLTVL.